These 21 T cell receptor beta chains were all obtained from the same sample, sequenced in a study of Ad26.COV2.S vaccination and SARS-CoV-2 variants. Treatment described: 15 to 20 received Ad26.COV2.S at low or high dose, single or two shots; 5 received placebo; per-sample allocation not given. All samples were drawn on day 63, counting from the first vaccine or placebo injection. Sequencing used immunoSEQ multiplex PCR; TCRdb keeps in-frame clones, though not all of them. Seen here are about 440,000 clones, about 90% observed once, and the top ten hold around 4.5%. The source was peripheral blood, collected in a trial of Ad26.COV2.S vaccine versus placebo. These receptors were obtained from a person between 18 and 65 years old who received the Ad26.COV2.S COVID-19 vaccine or a placebo.

The CDR3 loop is CASSLKGRASGIRETQYF. CDR3 bases: TGTGCCAGCAGCTTAAAGGGGAGGGCTAGCGGGATCAGAGAGACCCAGTACTTC. The gene calls are TRBV11-2 and TRBJ2-5, with TRBD2 matching over 9 bases. The CDR3 has 18 residues. Trimming cost V 2 bases and J 4 bases; bases outside gene matches: 14. Per germline, CDR1 SGHAT and CDR2 FQNNGV.

V is TRBV7-9 and J is TRBJ2-7, with D maybe TRBD2 (6 bases). Germline assignment: CDR1 SEHNR and CDR2 FQNEAQ (reference sequence). V lost 6 bases to trimming and J lost 6 bases, with 21 bases between them. This CDR3 comprises 15 residues. The CDR3 DNA reads TGTGCCAGCAGAGACGAAACGGGAGTTAGAAGCGAGCAGTACTTC. Amino acid sequence: CASRDETGVRSEQYF.

This sequence joins TRBV15 and TRBJ2-7; D might be TRBD1 (6 bases). V was cut by 1 base and J by 2 bases, with 18 bases left in between. Per germline, CDR1 LNHNV and CDR2 YYDKDF (reference sequence). CDR3 size: 17 residues. The CDR3 DNA reads as TGTGCCACCAGCAGAGTCTCCGGATTGACAGGACCCTACGAGCAGTACTTC. It encodes CATSRVSGLTGPYEQYF.

This clone was picked up one time. J is TRBJ2-5 and V is TRBV7-9, with a weak D call TRBD1 (7 bases). CDR3 size: 14 residues. The germline gives CDR1 SEHNR, CDR2 FQNEAQ (reference sequence). V lost 4 bases, J lost 2 bases, and 11 bases lay in between. CDR3 amino acids: CASSWGDSQETQYF. The CDR3 DNA reads TGTGCCAGCAGCTGGGGGGACAGTCAAGAGACCCAGTACTTC.

The chain joins TRBV29-1 to TRBJ2-5; TRBD2 agrees at 7 bases. V gave up 7 bases and J gave up 2 bases; unmatched junction bases: 4. Germline V CDR1 and CDR2: SQVTM, ANQGSEA. CDR3 size: 12 residues. CDR3 nucleotide sequence: TGCAGCGCCGGGACTACTCAAGAGACCCAGTACTTC. Encoded protein: CSAGTTQETQYF.

The CDR3 DNA is TGTGCCAGCAGCCAGGCCCTAGCGGGAGGGCGGGGTGAGCAGTTCTTC. Protein: CASSQALAGGRGEQFF. The chain joins TRBV4-2 to TRBJ2-1; TRBD2 matches 12 bases. The CDR3 consists of 16 residues. The trim removed 3 bases at V and 9 bases at J, leaving 9 bases unmatched. CDR1 is LGHNA, CDR2 YNFKEQ, per germline.

This clone was observed a single time. V and J are TRBV20-1 and TRBJ2-3, with no clear D. Germline V gene sequence: CDR1 DFQATT, CDR2 SNEGSKA (reference sequence). The V gene lost 3 bases and the J gene lost 0 bases, with 7 bases spanning the gap. This CDR3 is 13 amino acids long. Here the CDR3 DNA reads TGCAGTGCTAGTGTAGGGAGCACAGATACGCAGTATTTT. Its protein product is CSASVGSTDTQYF.

The chain carries TRBV5-1 and TRBJ2-7; either TRBD1 or TRBD2 may fit D (5 bases each). The ends were cut back, 0 bases at V and 2 bases at J, with 9 bases in the middle. CDR1 is SGHRS, CDR2 YFSETQ, per germline. The CDR3 spans 14 residues. The CDR3 DNA is TGCGCCAGCAGCTTGGCGCAGGGAGCCTACGAGCAGTACTTC. Its protein is CASSLAQGAYEQYF.

This clone was seen a single time. CDR3 amino acids: CASSQSGRPYEQYF. The CDR3 DNA reads TGTGCCAGCAGCCAAAGCGGCAGACCCTACGAGCAGTACTTC. The rearrangement links TRBV16 to TRBJ2-7; tentatively, D is TRBD2 (5 bases). Looked up from germline, CDR1 is KGHSY and CDR2 is FQNENV. This CDR3 has 14 amino acids. Trimming shortened V by 2 bases and J by 2 bases, and 10 bases separated the two germline ends.

The chain links TRBV7-3 to TRBJ2-2; D gene uncertain. Germline loops: CDR1 SGHTA, CDR2 FQGTGA. CDR3 length equals 12 residues. The V and J ends lost 4 bases and 2 bases respectively, with 2 bases between them. The CDR3, as DNA: TGTGCCAGCAGCTACAACACCGGGGAGCTGTTTTTT. Residues: CASSYNTGELFF.

As regards this clone: One junction end does not reproduce the germline sequence, and a read error may be involved. V gene TRBV6-2 or TRBV6-3 combines with J gene TRBJ2-7; the D gene could be TRBD1 or TRBD2 (5 bases each). This CDR3 spans 18 amino acids. Germline assignment: CDR1 MNHEY and CDR2 SVGEGT. The CDR3 spells CAGSPEAGANRPSYEQYF. The DNA for the CDR3 is TGTGCCGGCAGCCCCGAGGCCGGGGCCAACCGCCCCTCCTACGAGCAGTACTTC.

This chain uses TRBV11-2 with TRBJ2-1, with D uncertain. The germline gives CDR1 SGHAT, CDR2 FQNNGV. The CDR3 contains 14 residues. Trimming took 1 base from V and 6 from J, leaving 10 bases between them. In nucleotides, the CDR3 is TGTGCCAGCAGCTTAGGGGTCGGCTTCAATGAGCAGTTCTTC. Protein sequence: CASSLGVGFNEQFF.

The J gene is TRBJ1-5, the V gene TRBV2, with TRBD1 as a possible D gene (5 bases). The CDR3 is 19 residues long. Germline values: CDR1 SNHLY, CDR2 FYNNEI. V lost 4 bases and J 6 bases, leaving 28 bases between the germline ends. CDR3 in amino acids: CASSGVPKQDTIGGQPQHF. CDR3 sequence (DNA): TGTGCCAGCAGTGGGGTCCCCAAACAGGATACAATCGGGGGTCAGCCCCAGCATTTT.

J is TRBJ2-1 and V is TRBV27, with D hard to call. The V end lost 2 bases, the J end lost 3 bases, and 8 bases lay between the germline ends. The CDR3 covers 14 residues. Germline V gene data show CDR1 as MNHEY and CDR2 as SMNVEV (reference sequence). CDR3 coding DNA: TGTGCCAGCAGTTTAGTCCCGGGCTACAATGAGCAGTTCTTC. It encodes CASSLVPGYNEQFF.

The V call is TRBV5-6, the J call TRBJ2-3; the D gene is possibly TRBD2 (5 bases). Trimming stripped 0 bases from V and 11 bases from J, with 22 bases between. There are 16 residues in the CDR3. The germline V gene encodes CDR1 SGHDT and CDR2 YYEEEE. In DNA, the CDR3 is TGTGCCAGCAGCTTGGGGACTTCAGCTCCATTGGTTAGGCAGTATTTT. This translates into CASSLGTSAPLVRQYF.

The chain couples TRBV27 to TRBJ2-5, with 13 bases matching TRBD2. CDR3 length equals 17 residues. CDR1 is MNHEY and CDR2 is SMNVEV in the germline V gene (reference sequence). V dropped 5 bases and J dropped 3; count of bases not matched to a gene: 9. The CDR3 here is CASSPPGTSGIKETQYF. Written as DNA, the CDR3 is TGTGCCAGCAGTCCGCCCGGGACTAGCGGGATAAAAGAGACCCAGTACTTC.

This chain connects TRBV7-6 to TRBJ1-3; TRBD1 aligns across 10 bases. The CDR3 covers 18 residues. Germline loops: CDR1 SGHVS, CDR2 FNYEAQ. Trimming removed 5 bases from V and 0 bases from J; junction bases left unmatched: 10. This CDR3 reads CASSVRDRGPSSGNTIYF. DNA of the CDR3: TGTGCCAGCAGCGTCCGGGACAGGGGCCCAAGCTCTGGAAACACCATATATTTT.

The chain couples TRBV7-2 to TRBJ2-1; TRBD1 agrees at 7 bases. Germline CDR1 SGHTA, CDR2 FQGNSA. The V gene end was trimmed by 5 bases and the J gene end by 6 bases; junction bases not matched to a gene: 7. This CDR3 comprises 14 residues. CDR3 sequence: CASSTHRDSNEQFF. The CDR3 DNA sequence: TGTGCCAGCAGCACCCACCGGGACAGCAATGAGCAGTTCTTC.

V usage is TRBV27 and J usage is TRBJ2-2, with D perhaps given as TRBD1 or TRBD2 (6 bases each). Germline CDR1 is MNHEY and CDR2 is SMNVEV (reference sequence). This CDR3 region has 17 residues. Trimming removed 3 bases from V and 0 bases from J, with 14 bases in between. CDR3 nucleotides: TGTGCCAGCAGTTTCGCCTTAAGGGGGGCGAACACCGGGGAGCTGTTTTTT. This sequence encodes CASSFALRGANTGELFF.

This rearrangement joins TRBV28 to TRBJ2-2; tentative D call: TRBD2 (5 bases). The CDR3 runs 17 residues. V was cut by 2 bases and J by 0 bases, with 13 bases left in between. Germline assignment: CDR1 MDHEN and CDR2 SYDVKM. The CDR3: CASSLRSSRTNTGELFF. The CDR3 nucleotides read TGTGCCAGCAGTTTAAGGTCTAGCAGAACGAACACCGGGGAGCTGTTTTTT.

V is TRBV29-1 and J is TRBJ2-7; the D is unclear. V was trimmed by 3 bases and J by 2 bases, leaving 17 bases between them. The CDR3 spans 15 residues. The V gene's germline CDR1 is SQVTM and CDR2 ANQGSEA. The CDR3 is CSVELPTGLAYEQYF. CDR3 nucleotide sequence: TGCAGCGTTGAGTTACCTACTGGGTTAGCCTACGAGCAGTACTTC.